These 8 T cell receptor beta chains came from one sample sequenced in a study of monozygotic twins with inflammatory bowel disease. TCRdb processed the 5' RACE reads again and assigns one entry to each CDR3 protein, with no DNA. This sample's table reports approximately 330,000 distinct CDR3 sequences. Material: blood. These receptors originate from a human donor with ulcerative colitis or Crohn's disease, or a healthy co-twin of an affected twin (not recorded which).

The chain combines TRBV3-1 with TRBJ2-7; TCRdb picks TRBD1, but there is no DNA to check that call. CDR1 is LGHDT and CDR2 is YNNKEL in the germline V gene (reference sequence). CDR3 length equals 16 residues. The chain's CDR3 is CASTSPPGGGTYEQYF.

The V and J genes are TRBV4-3 and TRBJ2-1; TCRdb gives TRBD1 as the D gene, but with no DNA this cannot be confirmed. The CDR3 consists of 12 residues. In germline, CDR1 is LGHNA, CDR2 YSLEER. This CDR3 reads CASSRPPNEQFF.

The gene calls are TRBV4-3 and TRBJ1-2; absent DNA, TCRdb's TRBD1 call cannot be checked. Germline V gene sequence: CDR1 LGHNA, CDR2 YSLEER. The CDR3 is 15 residues long. The CDR3 sequence is CASSQGQRWGYGYTF.

The gene calls are TRBV24-1 and TRBJ2-7. Germline CDR1 reads KGHDR; CDR2 reads SFDVKD. The CDR3 has 14 amino acids. The CDR3 protein is CATSAPNRPYEQYF.

V and J are TRBV12-3 or TRBV12-4 and TRBJ2-4; the TCRdb D gene call, TRBD1, has no DNA to confirm it. CDR3 size: 15 residues. CDR3 loop: CASSAFRDLKNIQYF.

J is TRBJ1-2 and V is TRBV4-1. Germline loops: CDR1 MGHRA, CDR2 YSYEKL. The CDR3 covers 14 residues. The CDR3 reads CASSQPIPVYGYTF.

The J gene is TRBJ2-7, the V gene TRBV6-1. The CDR3 length is 14 residues. Germline V lookup: CDR1 MNHNS, CDR2 SASEGT. CDR3 region: CASSVAWISYEQYF.

The V call is TRBV20-1, the J call TRBJ2-5; checking the TCRdb D call of TRBD1 is not possible without DNA. This CDR3 contains 15 residues. CDR1 is DFQATT, CDR2 SNEGSKA, per germline (reference sequence). The CDR3 protein is CSARGTGHPQETQYF.